Each of the 7 T cell receptor beta chains below was sequenced from the same sample in a study of Ad26.COV2.S vaccination and SARS-CoV-2 variants. Treatment: some 20 received Ad26.COV2.S at low or high dose, single or two shots; roughly five received placebo; per-sample allocation not given. Specimens were obtained on day 63 following the first vaccine or placebo injection. Method: immunoSEQ multiplex PCR; TCRdb's copy keeps in-frame clones and lacks some. The repertoire holds over 400,000 clones, approximately 92% seen once, with approximately 2.5% in the top ten. The sample was peripheral blood, taken in a trial of Ad26.COV2.S vaccine versus placebo. Receptors were obtained from a person aged 18 to 65 who received the Ad26.COV2.S COVID-19 vaccine or a placebo.

The chain couples TRBV28 to TRBJ1-2; D gene uncertain. Deletions cut 8 bases from V and 0 bases from J, with 10 bases between. There are 13 residues in the CDR3. The germline CDR1 and CDR2 sequences are MDHEN and SYDVKM. CDR3 protein: CASEDRTNYGYTF. The DNA for the CDR3 is TGTGCCAGCGAGGACCGAACTAACTATGGCTACACCTTC.

This chain joins TRBV12-3 or TRBV12-4 and TRBJ1-2; no definite D call. The CDR3 is made up of 13 amino acids. V shed 8 bases and J shed 2 bases, with 12 bases lying between them. The CDR3 sequence: CASSPEENYGYTF. The CDR3 DNA is TGTGCCAGCTCCCCCGAGGAAAACTATGGCTACACCTTC.

The chain links TRBV19 to TRBJ2-2; TRBD2 might be the D (5 bases). Trimming cost V 0 bases and J 3 bases, with 20 bases left between them. CDR3 length: 19 amino acids. CDR1 and CDR2 (germline): LNHDA, SQIVND (reference sequence). CDR3 in DNA: TGTGCCAGTAGTATAGATCGAAGGAGGTGGACCAGAGACACCGGGGAGCTGTTTTTT. It translates to CASSIDRRRWTRDTGELFF.

The chain uses TRBV4-3 and TRBJ1-1; a weak D match, TRBD1 (6 bases). Trimming left V 0 bases short and J 3 bases short, with 11 bases between. Germline CDR1 is LGHNA and CDR2 is YSLEER. CDR3 length: 15 residues. This chain's CDR3 is CASSQDGGLDTEAFF. As DNA, the CDR3 is TGCGCCAGCAGCCAAGATGGGGGGCTTGACACTGAAGCTTTCTTT.

CDR3 residues: CASSLIEIPEPFF. CDR3 nucleotides: TGTGCCAGCAGCTTAATCGAAATACCCGAGCCTTTCTTT. This rearrangement joins TRBV11-1 to TRBJ1-1, with D unclear. This CDR3 has 13 residues. The V gene lost 2 bases and the J gene lost 12 bases, with 16 bases spanning the gap. Germline CDR1 reads SGHAT; CDR2 reads FQDESV (reference sequence).

The J gene is TRBJ1-6, the V gene TRBV7-2; 7 nucleotides agree with TRBD1. This CDR3 contains 15 residues. With 4 bases clipped from V and 7 bases from J, the junction kept 7 bases outside the gene matches. Germline CDR1 SGHTA, CDR2 FQGNSA. The CDR3 sequence: CASSSQGPGNSPLHF. The CDR3 region has the DNA TGTGCCAGCAGCTCACAGGGGCCGGGGAATTCACCCCTCCACTTT.

The gene calls are TRBV27 and TRBJ1-2, with TRBD1 as a possible D gene (5 bases). Per the germline V gene, CDR1 is MNHEY and CDR2 is SMNVEV (reference sequence). The V gene lost 5 bases and the J gene lost 4 bases, with 11 bases spanning the gap. The CDR3 loop spans 13 amino acids. Here the CDR3 reads CASSPRVTYGYTF. CDR3 coding DNA: TGTGCCAGCAGTCCCAGGGTAACCTATGGCTACACCTTC.